Shown below are 7 T cell receptor beta chains from a single sample sequenced in a study of CD8+CD57+ T cells in acquired aplastic anemia. Profiling that covered TCR beta VDJ and CDR3 relied on genomic DNA as its template. In TCRdb, the reads were re-called with MiXCR into one record per CDR3 protein. The sample lists a few hundred thousand distinct CDR3 sequences; roughly 55% were seen once. The specimen sequenced was sorted CD4+, CD8+, or CD8+CD57+ T cells (not recorded which) from PBMCs. Receptors were obtained from a human donor in good health.

This clonotype was counted only a few times. The rearrangement uses TRBV7-9 and TRBJ1-5, with 11 bases matching TRBD1. Trimming at V came to 5 bases and at J to 5 bases, leaving 23 bases not matched to a gene. The length of the CDR3 is 21 residues. Per the germline V gene, CDR1 is SEHNR and CDR2 is FQNEAQ (reference sequence). CDR3 region: CASSGGTGGSPYEQGDQPQHF. As DNA, the CDR3 is TGTGCCAGCAGCGGGGGGACAGGGGGGTCGCCCTACGAGCAGGGAGATCAGCCCCAGCATTTT.

The genes are TRBV7-8 and TRBJ2-1, with D maybe TRBD2 (7 bases). Germline CDR1 is SGHVS and CDR2 is FQNEAQ. This CDR3 has 14 residues. V dropped 5 bases and J dropped 10 bases, with 18 bases sitting between them. The DNA for the CDR3 is TGTGCCAGCAGCCCAGAGGGGGGGGGTTGGGAGCAGTTCTTC. It encodes CASSPEGGGWEQFF.

Here the CDR3 reads CASKRRGGATETQYF. The DNA for the CDR3 is TGTGCCAGCAAAAGACGGGGGGGCGCCACGGAGACCCAGTACTTC. The V and J genes are TRBV27 and TRBJ2-5; 8 positions match TRBD2. J lost 5 bases, V lost 7 bases, and 12 bases had no gene match. The CDR3 extends over 15 amino acids. Per germline, CDR1 MNHEY and CDR2 SMNVEV (reference sequence).

V and J are TRBV7-3 and TRBJ2-5; 16 nucleotides align to TRBD2. The CDR3 length is 17 residues. Unmatched junction bases numbered 5, after V lost 4 bases and J lost 3 bases. Germline CDR1 reads SGHTA; CDR2 reads FQGTGA. Here the CDR3 DNA reads TGTGCCAGCAGCTCCGGGACTAGCGGGGGGGTTGAAGAGACCCAGTACTTC. Protein product: CASSSGTSGGVEETQYF.

In its sample, this clonotype was seen many times. The chain employs TRBV7-3 and TRBJ2-1; D is unresolved. Trimming took 4 bases from V and 7 from J, leaving 11 bases between them. CDR3 size: 13 residues. Germline loops: CDR1 SGHTA, CDR2 FQGTGA. CDR3 sequence: CASSWVVGNEQFF. The CDR3 nucleotides read TGTGCCAGCAGCTGGGTGGTGGGGAATGAGCAGTTCTTC. Looking up the rest from reference TRBV7-3 and TRBJ2-1 gives the full variable domain: GAGVSQTPSNKVTEKGKYVELRCDPISGHTALYWYRQSLGQGPEFLIYFQGTGAADDSGLPNDRFFAVRPEGSVSTLKIQRTERGDSAVYLCASSWVVGNEQFFGPGTRLTVL.

This clonotype is a singleton in its sample. The chain couples TRBV20-1 to TRBJ1-1; 9 nucleotides match TRBD1. CDR1 and CDR2 from the germline V gene are DFQATT and SNEGSKA (reference sequence). V shed 2 bases and J 11 bases; nucleotides not matched to a gene: 6. This CDR3 contains 12 residues. CDR3 in DNA: TGCAGTGCTAGACATGGGACAGGGAGGGCTTTCTTT. This codes for CSARHGTGRAFF.

The rearrangement joins TRBV2 to TRBJ1-2; D is undetermined. The V and J ends lost 6 bases and 8 bases respectively, with 13 bases between them. The germline V gene has CDR1 SNHLY and CDR2 FYNNEI. This CDR3 spans 12 amino acids. The CDR3 spells CASRTGVEGYTF. CDR3 nucleotide sequence: TGTGCCAGCAGGACCGGGGTCGAAGGCTACACCTTC.